Shown below are 14 T cell receptor beta chains from a single sample sequenced in a study of tumor-infiltrating lymphocytes in primary liver carcinoma. With roughly 0.5 ug total RNA as template and a constant-region primer, TCR beta cDNA was made. Generation of the TCR beta libraries relied on three nested multiplex PCR rounds using slightly modified ARM-PCR. Each of the first two PCR rounds ran about 9 cycles with TRBV1-TRBV30 forward and C-beta reverse primers. Each CDR3 protein gets one entry after TCRdb re-called the multiplex PCR reads with MiXCR. This table has roughly 48,000 distinct CDR3 sequences, about 80% appearing once. The tissue used was unsorted bulk material of about 19-30 mg. RNA and DNA were co-extracted from it with the AllPrep DNA/RNA mini kit. The sequenced sample was liver tumor tissue from sampling region 3. Subset described: tumor region T3, left-lateral pole. All receptors come from a man aged 40-50 years with primary liver carcinoma and hepatitis B virus infection.

The chain employs TRBV12-3 or TRBV12-4 and TRBJ1-4; tentatively, D is TRBD1 (6 bases). V was trimmed by 6 bases and J by 8 bases, leaving 13 bases between them. This CDR3 spans 13 amino acids. The CDR3 bases are TGTGCCAGCAGACTGGGACACAGCGAAAAACTGTTTTTT. It encodes CASRLGHSEKLFF.

To note about this clonotype: The junction differs from germline at one of its ends, possibly a read error. V usage is TRBV11-2 and J usage is TRBJ2-1; 9 bases align to TRBD2. CDR1 SGHAT and CDR2 FQNNGV come from the germline V gene. The CDR3 has 16 residues. The CDR3, as DNA: TGTGTCAGCAGCTCGCGCCCCAGCGGGAGGACCTATGAGCAATTCTTC. This encodes CVSSSRPSGRTYEQFF.

As for this clonotype: This is likely a read error, given that the CDR3 carries no conserved phenylalanine or tryptophan at its end. The V and J genes are TRBV6-5 and TRBJ2-1; 14 bases agree with TRBD2. Germline values: CDR1 MNHEY, CDR2 SVGAGI. The CDR3 extends over 15 amino acids. In DNA, the CDR3 is TGTGCCAGCAAGGGACTAGCGGGGGAACACAATGGGCAGTTCCTC. Encoded protein: CASKGLAGEHNGQFL.

To note about this clonotype: Mismatch with germline at one junction end may stem from a read error. J is TRBJ2-3 and V is TRBV4-1; 8 bases match TRBD2. The CDR3 loop spans 17 amino acids. CDR1 and CDR2 from the germline V gene are MGHRA and YSYEKL. The CDR3 is CSSSPSISGSTGDTQYF. The CDR3, as DNA: TGCTCCAGCAGCCCGTCAATCAGCGGGAGTACTGGAGATACGCAGTATTTT.

This clonotype appeared once. The junction and the germline gene differ at one end; a read error may be behind it. The J gene is TRBJ2-3, the V gene TRBV29-1; perhaps TRBD2 as D (6 bases). CDR1 is SQVTM, CDR2 ANQGSEA, per germline. This CDR3 spans 14 amino acids. CDR3 amino acids: CSVALAVDTDTQYF. The CDR3 DNA reads as TGCAGCGTTGCATTAGCGGTGGACACAGACACGCAGTATTTT.

With respect to this clonotype: A junction end diverges from the germline sequence, so it may reflect a read error. The chain uses TRBV5-5 and TRBJ2-7; 7 nucleotides align to TRBD2. From germline, CDR1 is SGHKS and CDR2 YYEKEE (reference sequence). The CDR3 consists of 15 residues. This chain's CDR3 is CAISWAGTGGYEQYF. The CDR3 coding sequence is TGTGCCATCAGCTGGGCCGGGACGGGGGGTTACGAGCAGTACTTC.

For this clonotype: One end of the junction varies from germline; a read error may be responsible. The rearrangement links TRBV4-1 to TRBJ2-1, with a weak D call TRBD2 (6 bases). Germline V CDR1 and CDR2: MGHRA, YSYEKL. This CDR3 has 14 amino acids. CDR3 nucleotide sequence: TGCGCCAGCAGCCAGGAGGGGTCCTACGATGAGCAGTCCTTC. This encodes CASSQEGSYDEQSF.

About this clonotype: The germline gene is not matched at one end of the junction; a read error may be the cause. The chain has TRBV29-1 and TRBJ2-1, with D possibly being TRBD2 (6 bases). The germline V gene has CDR1 SQVTM and CDR2 ANQGSEA. The CDR3 length is 15 residues. CDR3: CSVGVLSGTYNGQLF. CDR3 DNA: TGCAGCGTTGGGGTACTTAGCGGTACCTACAATGGGCAGCTCTTC.

Comments on this clonotype: A read error may explain this, as a much larger clone is one base away. V usage is TRBV4-1 and J usage is TRBJ1-5; a possible D gene is TRBD1 (5 bases). V lost 11 bases and J 3 bases, leaving 20 bases between the germline ends. Germline CDR1 is MGHRA and CDR2 is YSYEKL. The CDR3 has 15 amino acids. CDR3 in DNA: TGCGCCGGCAACCAAGGTGGAGGGGCCAATCAGCCCCAGCATTTT. Translating it yields CAGNQGGGANQPQHF.

This clonotype is medium-sized (0.01 to 0.1%). The chain carries TRBV29-1 and TRBJ2-1; the D gene could be TRBD1 or TRBD2 (6 bases each). CDR1 and CDR2 from the germline V gene are SQVTM and ANQGSEA. Trimming took off 0 bases at V and 2 bases at J, with 20 bases between the two ends. The CDR3 spans 18 residues. The CDR3 DNA follows: TGCAGCGTTGAAGATATCTCGGGGGCTCTCCTACCCTACAATGAGCAGTTCTTC. Translating it yields CSVEDISGALLPYNEQFF.

There are a few counts of this clonotype. It may be a read error: a sequence one base away is much more abundant. The chain joins TRBV28 to TRBJ2-7; tentatively, D is TRBD2 (6 bases). Germline V lookup: CDR1 MDHEN, CDR2 SYDVKM. The CDR3 extends over 15 amino acids. Trimming cost V 10 bases and J 9 bases, with 28 bases left between them. CDR3 DNA: TGTGCCAACAGCCGTATAGGAGGGGTTGAATCAGGGCAGTACTTC. Translating gives CANSRIGGVESGQYF.

A remark on this clonotype: At one end the junction does not follow the germline gene, possibly because of a read error. The rearrangement uses TRBV12-3 or TRBV12-4 and TRBJ2-1; TRBD2 matches 9 bases. The CDR3 is 14 amino acids. The CDR3 DNA reads as TGTGCCAGCCGCGGACTAGCGAGTCCCAATGGGCAGTTCTTC. Its translation is CASRGLASPNGQFF.

This clonotype is deemed medium-sized. V is TRBV6-1 and J is TRBJ2-6, with unresolved D. The CDR3 is 17 residues long. Germline CDR1 reads MNHNS; CDR2 reads SASEGT. V lost 7 bases to trimming and J lost 0 bases, with 16 bases between them. The chain's CDR3 is CASTFDWGSSGANVLTF. In DNA form, the CDR3 reads TGTGCCAGCACTTTCGATTGGGGAAGCTCTGGGGCCAACGTCCTGACTTTC.

Note on this clonotype: One junction end does not reproduce the germline sequence, and a read error may be involved. J is TRBJ2-5 and V is TRBV6-2 or TRBV6-3; 8 nucleotides line up with TRBD2. The CDR3 spans 14 residues. Germline CDR1 is MNHEY and CDR2 is SVGEGT. The CDR3 protein is CTSSPGTRIETQYF. The CDR3 bases are TGTACCAGCAGTCCTGGGACTAGAATCGAGACCCAGTACTTC.